These 29 T cell receptor beta chains came from one sample sequenced in a study of blood T cell repertoires in COVID-19. The repertoire was sequenced with immunoSEQ multiplex PCR; TCRdb's copy has only in-frame clones and lacks some. Of 100,000 to 120,000 clones in the sample, roughly 85% are singletons; the top ten hold about 5%. Sequencing input: peripheral blood. All receptors come from a human donor in a cohort sampled during active COVID-19.

The gene calls are TRBV9 and TRBJ2-3; TRBD1 matches 9 bases. Trimming cost V 3 bases and J 4 bases; bases outside gene matches: 9. Germline V gene sequence: CDR1 SGDLS, CDR2 YYNGEE. The CDR3 loop spans 16 amino acids. CDR3 loop: CASSAPQTGGPDTQYF. The CDR3 DNA sequence: TGTGCCAGCAGCGCCCCACAAACAGGGGGCCCAGATACGCAGTATTTT. Full variable domain (remainder filled in from reference TRBV9 and TRBJ2-3): DSGVTQTPKHLITATGQRVTLRCSPRSGDLSVYWYQQSLDQGLQFLIQYYNGEERAKGNILERFSAQQFPDLHSELNLSSLELGDSALYFCASSAPQTGGPDTQYFGPGTRLTVL.

The rearrangement joins TRBV11-2 to TRBJ1-6; perhaps TRBD1 as D (6 bases). Between the trimmed V and J ends, which lost 5 bases and 10 bases, there was a span of 12 bases. Germline assignment: CDR1 SGHAT and CDR2 FQNNGV. The CDR3 runs to 13 residues. In DNA form, the CDR3 reads TGTGCCAGCAGCCAGGGGTACATCTCACCCCTCCACTTT. Its protein product is CASSQGYISPLHF.

The chain joins TRBV6-2 or TRBV6-3 to TRBJ2-7, with 14 nucleotides matching TRBD2. Per germline, CDR1 MNHEY and CDR2 SVGEGT. The CDR3 runs 16 residues. V lost 2 bases to trimming and J lost 1 base; unmatched junction nucleotides: 1. CDR3 in DNA: TGTGCCAGCAGTTACGGACTAGCGGGAGGATCCTACGAGCAGTACTTC. Translated, it gives CASSYGLAGGSYEQYF.

CDR3 sequence reads: CATSRVPGQGAYEQYF. DNA for the CDR3: TGTGCCACCAGCAGAGTTCCGGGACAGGGGGCTTACGAGCAGTACTTC. This sequence joins TRBV15 and TRBJ2-7; 12 nucleotides align to TRBD1. Germline lookup yields CDR1 LNHNV and CDR2 YYDKDF (reference sequence). V was pared by 1 base and J by 4 bases, with 5 bases of the junction left unmatched. This CDR3 spans 16 amino acids.

The rearrangement joins TRBV29-1 to TRBJ2-7; D is perhaps TRBD1 (6 bases). The CDR3 is 11 amino acids. V gave up 7 bases and J gave up 4 bases, with 11 bases separating them. Germline CDR1 is SQVTM and CDR2 is ANQGSEA. The CDR3 loop is CSAGTQYEQYF. The CDR3 nucleotides are TGCAGCGCCGGGACACAGTACGAGCAGTACTTC.

This chain connects TRBV12-5 to TRBJ2-7; TRBD1 matches at 7 bases. The CDR3 sequence is 14 residues long. The germline gives CDR1 LGHNT, CDR2 FRNRAP. V was clipped by 5 bases and J by 2 bases; unmatched bases: 6. The CDR3 coding sequence is TGTGCTAGTGGTCCGGGGACAGAGGCCTACGAGCAGTACTTC. It yields the protein CASGPGTEAYEQYF.

The chain has TRBV28 and TRBJ1-1, with a weak D call TRBD1 (5 bases). The CDR3 runs to 15 residues. Trimming took 2 bases from V and 1 from J, leaving 11 bases between them. Per germline, CDR1 MDHEN and CDR2 SYDVKM. The CDR3 loop reads CASSLIGAGNTEAFF. The CDR3 DNA reads TGTGCCAGCAGTTTAATTGGGGCCGGGAACACTGAAGCTTTCTTT.

The chain couples TRBV27 to TRBJ1-4; D is perhaps TRBD1 (6 bases). With 5 bases removed from V and 7 bases from J, the gap between germline ends came to 17 bases. CDR1 MNHEY and CDR2 SMNVEV come from the germline V gene (reference sequence). The CDR3 totals 15 residues. CDR3: CASSKNRVSGEKLFF. The CDR3, as DNA: TGTGCCAGCAGTAAAAACAGGGTATCAGGTGAAAAACTGTTTTTT.

The count of this clone is one. The chain has TRBV29-1 and TRBJ2-1; 12 nucleotides align to TRBD2. In germline, CDR1 is SQVTM, CDR2 ANQGSEA. The CDR3 runs 17 residues. The ends lost 0 bases at V and 9 bases at J; junction bases unmatched: 12. The CDR3 DNA reads as TGCAGCGTTGAAGATACTCCCCTAGCGGGAGGGTGGGGTGAGCAGTTCTTC. Encoded protein: CSVEDTPLAGGWGEQFF.

The rearrangement uses TRBV3-1 (or the pseudogene TRBV3-2) and TRBJ2-2; perhaps TRBD2 as D (6 bases). The CDR3 extends over 13 amino acids. In germline, CDR1 is LGHDT, CDR2 YNNKEL (reference sequence). The CDR3 is CGIQGEDTGELFF. The CDR3 DNA is TGTGGTATACAAGGGGAGGACACCGGGGAGCTGTTTTTT.

This clone was seen a handful of times. This chain uses TRBV2 with TRBJ1-3; D possibly corresponds to TRBD1 (5 bases). In germline, CDR1 is SNHLY, CDR2 FYNNEI. Trimming removed 3 bases at V and 1 base at J, with 7 bases between. This CDR3 region has 14 residues. Here the CDR3 reads CASSESGSGNTIYF. The DNA of the CDR3 is TGTGCCAGCAGTGAGTCAGGGTCTGGAAACACCATATATTTT.

This clone was seen more than once but under ten times. The chain joins TRBV5-4 to TRBJ1-4, with D perhaps TRBD1 (6 bases). The CDR3 covers 14 residues. V was clipped by 4 bases and J by 2 bases, with 9 bases between them. CDR1 SGHNT and CDR2 YYREEE come from the germline V gene (reference sequence). The CDR3 nucleotides are TGTGCCAGCAGCGTCAGGGGCACTAATGAAAAACTGTTTTTT. Protein sequence: CASSVRGTNEKLFF.

The chain combines TRBV20-1 with TRBJ2-3; D not certain. The CDR3 consists of 11 residues. Germline V gene sequence: CDR1 DFQATT, CDR2 SNEGSKA (reference sequence). V was clipped by 5 bases and J by 3 bases, with 6 bases between them. CDR3 nucleotide sequence: TGCAGTGCTTTGAGAACAGATACGCAGTATTTT. It specifies CSALRTDTQYF.

The chain is built from TRBV30 and TRBJ1-4; 7 bases match TRBD1. In germline, CDR1 is GTSNPN, CDR2 SVGIG (reference sequence). With 6 bases clipped from V and 3 bases from J, the junction kept 7 bases outside the gene matches. The CDR3 totals 14 residues. The CDR3 loop is CACEQGIANEKLFF. CDR3 DNA sequence: TGTGCCTGCGAACAGGGGATAGCTAATGAAAAACTGTTTTTT.

The chain combines TRBV27 with TRBJ1-5; D may be TRBD1 (6 bases). The CDR3 is made up of 15 amino acids. Between the trimmed V and J ends, which lost 0 bases and 6 bases, there was a span of 12 bases. The germline V gene encodes CDR1 MNHEY and CDR2 SMNVEV (reference sequence). The CDR3 bases are TGTGCCAGCAGTTTATCAGGGGGTACGGGTCAGCCCCAGCATTTT. It codes for CASSLSGGTGQPQHF.

The chain carries TRBV6-4 and TRBJ2-1; a weak D match, TRBD1 (6 bases). Trimming took 0 bases from V and 8 from J, leaving 17 bases between them. CDR1 is MRHNA and CDR2 is SNTAGT in the germline V gene. This CDR3 is built from 16 residues. The CDR3 is CASSDSMQGEGDEQFF. In DNA form, the CDR3 reads TGTGCCAGCAGTGACTCGATGCAGGGCGAGGGGGATGAGCAGTTCTTC.

This sequence joins TRBV6-5 and TRBJ1-6; TRBD1 agrees at 9 bases. From germline, CDR1 is MNHEY and CDR2 SVGAGI. This CDR3 comprises 14 residues. J lost 9 bases, V lost 6 bases, and 6 bases had no gene match. The CDR3 spells CASRGQGASSPLHF. The CDR3 region has the DNA TGTGCCAGCAGGGGACAGGGAGCAAGTTCACCCCTCCACTTT.

This chain links TRBV5-4 with TRBJ2-2; 12 bases fit TRBD2. This CDR3 region has 17 residues. V shed 0 bases, J shed 7 bases, and the junction held 7 bases outside the gene matches. The V gene's germline CDR1 is SGHNT and CDR2 YYREEE (reference sequence). The CDR3 DNA is TGTGCCAGCAGCTTGGCTAGCGGGGGGGCCCGTCGCGGGGAGCTGTTTTTT. This translates into CASSLASGGARRGELFF.

The chain couples TRBV19 to TRBJ1-5; TRBD1 matches at 8 bases. The CDR3 has 16 residues. Germline lookup yields CDR1 LNHDA and CDR2 SQIVND (reference sequence). V lost 3 bases to trimming and J lost 7 bases; unmatched junction nucleotides: 11. The CDR3 is CASSIRRGRMDQPQHF. Written as DNA, the CDR3 is TGTGCCAGTAGTATTCGCAGGGGGCGCATGGACCAGCCCCAGCATTTT. The entire variable domain, with the rest obtained from reference TRBV19 and TRBJ1-5, is as follows: DGGITQSPKYLFRKEGQNVTLSCEQNLNHDAMYWYRQDPGQGLRLIYYSQIVNDFQKGDIAEGYSVSREKKESFPLTVTSAQKNPTAFYLCASSIRRGRMDQPQHFGDGTRLSIL.

The chain links TRBV9 to TRBJ1-5; 8 nucleotides agree with TRBD1. Trimming at V came to 2 bases and at J to 5 bases, leaving 6 bases not matched to a gene. CDR3 length: 15 amino acids. Germline CDR1 and CDR2: SGDLS and YYNGEE. DNA for the CDR3: TGTGCCAGCAGCGTGGCGGGACAGGCCGATCAGCCCCAGCATTTT. As protein: CASSVAGQADQPQHF.

The rearrangement uses TRBV7-3 and TRBJ2-1; 11 nucleotides align to TRBD2. The germline V gene encodes CDR1 SGHTA and CDR2 FQGTGA. The CDR3 extends over 16 amino acids. The V gene end was trimmed by 5 bases and the J gene end by 5 bases; junction bases not matched to a gene: 8. CDR3 in amino acids: CASSKTTSGDHNEQFF. The CDR3 DNA reads TGTGCCAGCAGCAAGACGACTAGCGGGGATCACAATGAGCAGTTCTTC. The entire variable domain, with the rest obtained from reference TRBV7-3 and TRBJ2-1, is as follows: GAGVSQTPSNKVTEKGKYVELRCDPISGHTALYWYRQSLGQGPEFLIYFQGTGAADDSGLPNDRFFAVRPEGSVSTLKIQRTERGDSAVYLCASSKTTSGDHNEQFFGPGTRLTVL.

As regards this clone: One junction end does not reproduce the germline sequence, and a read error may be involved. This sequence joins TRBV11-2 and TRBJ1-4; 12 positions match TRBD1. Germline lookup yields CDR1 SGHAT and CDR2 FQNNGV. This CDR3 spans 12 amino acids. For the CDR3, the DNA is TGTGCCAGCAGCCCAGGGACAGGGGGCGAGCTTTTT. Amino acid sequence: CASSPGTGGELF.

The chain employs TRBV6-1 and TRBJ1-5; D may be TRBD1 (6 bases). V was cut by 3 bases and J by 6 bases, with 9 bases left in between. The germline CDR1 and CDR2 sequences are MNHNS and SASEGT. The CDR3 contains 13 residues. Here the CDR3 reads CASSEGAAQPQHF. In DNA form, the CDR3 reads TGTGCCAGCAGTGAGGGGGCAGCTCAGCCCCAGCATTTT.

The chain joins TRBV7-9 to TRBJ1-1; D is ambiguous. Germline V CDR1 and CDR2: SEHNR, FQNEAQ (reference sequence). The CDR3 length is 12 residues. The germline V and J ends were trimmed by 2 bases and 11 bases, with 12 bases remaining between them. As DNA, the CDR3 is TGTGCCAGCAGCTTACCCCAAACGGGGGCTTTCTTT. Translating it yields CASSLPQTGAFF.

The chain joins TRBV11-2 to TRBJ1-3; D is ambiguous. The V end was cut by 1 base, the J end by 4 bases, with 14 bases between. Germline V gives CDR1 SGHAT, CDR2 FQNNGV. The length of the CDR3 is 16 residues. This CDR3 reads CASSLGQAIPGNTIYF. CDR3 nucleotides: TGTGCCAGCAGCTTAGGTCAGGCCATTCCGGGAAACACCATATATTTT.

The table lists this clone with a count of one. CDR3 in amino acids: CASSVGQGGNQPQHF. The CDR3 DNA is TGTGCCAGCAGTGTCGGACAGGGTGGGAATCAGCCCCAGCATTTT. The rearrangement joins TRBV2 to TRBJ1-5, with 8 bases that match TRBD1. The CDR3 loop spans 15 amino acids. The V and J ends lost 4 bases and 4 bases, in that order; junction bases with no gene match: 6. Germline V gene sequence: CDR1 SNHLY, CDR2 FYNNEI.

The V gene is TRBV2, the J gene TRBJ2-2, with 8 bases aligning to TRBD2. The J segment lost 4 bases and the V segment lost 6 bases, leaving 4 bases of the junction unmatched. Germline CDR1 reads SNHLY; CDR2 reads FYNNEI. This CDR3 comprises 14 residues. The CDR3 DNA reads TGTGCCAGCAGAGCGGGAGCGGTCACCGGGGAGCTGTTTTTT. It is translated as CASRAGAVTGELFF. The variable domain in full, with the rest retrieved from reference TRBV2 and TRBJ2-2, is EPEVTQTPSHQVTQMGQEVILRCVPISNHLYFYWYRQILGQKVEFLVSFYNNEISEKSEIFDDQFSVERPDGSNFTLKIRSTKLEDSAMYFCASRAGAVTGELFFGEGSRLTVL.

The chain uses TRBV2 and TRBJ2-3, with TRBD2 as a possible D gene (6 bases). V lost 4 bases and J lost 0, with 11 bases in between. Germline CDR1 reads SNHLY; CDR2 reads FYNNEI. There are 15 residues in the CDR3. CDR3 sequence (DNA): TGTGCCAGCAGTGCGGGACTTCCTAGCACAGATACGCAGTATTTT. It codes for CASSAGLPSTDTQYF.

As DNA, the CDR3 is TGTGCCAGCAGCTTCAGGGGTGCGAACACCGGGGAGCTGTTTTTT. Amino acid sequence: CASSFRGANTGELFF. The chain recombines TRBV7-3 with TRBJ2-2; tentatively, D is TRBD1 (6 bases). Per the germline V gene, CDR1 is SGHTA and CDR2 is FQGTGA. Trimming removed 3 bases at V and 0 bases at J, with 8 bases between. There are 15 residues in the CDR3.